The 17 T cell receptor beta chains in this list originate from one sample, sequenced in a study of blood T cells in healthy people across ages (dated by TCRdb to between 2015 and 2017). Libraries were constructed by 5' RACE. TCRdb names Illumina HiSeq 2500 as the instrument used. A second PCR of roughly 6 to 12 cycles was performed with a sample-barcoded 5' primer and a J-beta primer mix. TCRdb redid the processing of the public reads, applying fastp at Q25 and MiXCR, and retained in-frame beta chains. Rows are unified per CDR3 protein, each entry keeping the most common DNA and genes. In all, the sample holds 550,000 to 650,000 distinct CDR3 sequences, and roughly 30% of those were seen once. The ten largest clones add up to about 15% of the sample. Sequenced: blood. The receptors derive from a woman of 80 years or more in good health.

This clonotype was picked up a small number of times. The V gene is TRBV27, the J gene TRBJ2-2; the match to TRBD2 covers 12 bases. The germline V gene encodes CDR1 MNHEY and CDR2 SMNVEV (reference sequence). This CDR3 spans 18 amino acids. J lost 2 bases, V lost 5 bases, and 9 bases had no gene match. The CDR3 DNA reads as TGTGCCAGCAGTCCGTATACTAGCGGGGGGAGAAACACCGGGGAGCTGTTTTTT. Encoded protein: CASSPYTSGGRNTGELFF.

The table lists this clonotype with many counts. The J gene is TRBJ2-7, the V gene TRBV9, with TRBD2 matching 11 bases. CDR1 and CDR2 (germline): SGDLS, YYNGEE. Trimming cost V 4 bases and J 2 bases; bases outside gene matches: 5. The CDR3 spans 15 residues. CDR3 amino acids: CASSPSGGSTYEQYF. As DNA, the CDR3 is TGTGCCAGCAGCCCTAGCGGGGGGTCCACCTACGAGCAGTACTTC.

This clonotype was counted a few times. The chain links TRBV25-1 to TRBJ1-4; 9 nucleotides line up with TRBD1. The CDR3 contains 16 residues. Germline V gives CDR1 MGHDK, CDR2 SYGVNS. Losses at the gene ends were 1 base for V and 5 bases for J; bases not matched to a gene: 5. The CDR3 bases are TGTGCCAGCAGTGAATGGCAGACAGGGGGGAATGAAAAACTGTTTTTT. Its translation: CASSEWQTGGNEKLFF.

This clonotype was picked up many times. The rearrangement uses TRBV20-1 and TRBJ2-7; 9 nucleotides agree with TRBD2. This CDR3 has 11 amino acids. CDR1 DFQATT and CDR2 SNEGSKA come from the germline V gene (reference sequence). V lost 6 bases and J lost 5; bases outside the gene matches: 2. CDR3 nucleotides: TGCAGTGCGCTAGCGGGGCACGAGCAGTACTTC. Its translation: CSALAGHEQYF.

This clonotype was seen a handful of times. The chain recombines TRBV28 with TRBJ2-5; 10 bases are a match to TRBD1. The germline gives CDR1 MDHEN, CDR2 SYDVKM. The CDR3 consists of 16 residues. The junction had 20 bases not matched to a gene; V was cut back by 8 bases and J by 11 bases. The CDR3 region has the DNA TGTGCCAGCCGACCCGAGGGACAGGGGATCCACAATGAGCAGTACTTC. Encoded protein: CASRPEGQGIHNEQYF.

This clonotype was seen just once. This sequence may be a read error, since a much larger clone differs from it by one base. The gene calls are TRBV9 and TRBJ1-6, with 10 bases matching TRBD1. CDR3 length equals 17 residues. The germline gives CDR1 SGDLS, CDR2 YYNGEE. Here the CDR3 DNA reads TGTGTCAGCAGCGCGTCGGGACAGGGGAAGGTCGTTTCACCCCTCCACTTT. As protein: CVSSASGQGKVVSPLHF.

This clonotype showed up just a few times. Relative to the germline gene, one junction end is altered; a read error may explain this. This chain connects TRBV19 to TRBJ1-1, with D possibly being TRBD1 (6 bases). The germline V gene encodes CDR1 LNHDA and CDR2 SQIVND (reference sequence). The CDR3 sequence is 15 residues long. The DNA for the CDR3 is TGTGTCAGTAGGAATATGGCAGGGGAGGACACTGAAGCTTTCTTT. This gives the protein CVSRNMAGEDTEAFF. Drawing the rest from reference TRBV19 and TRBJ1-1, the complete variable domain is DGGITQSPKYLFRKEGQNVTLSCEQNLNHDAMYWYRQDPGQGLRLIYYSQIVNDFQKGDIAEGYSVSREKKESFPLTVTSAQKNPTAFYLCVSRNMAGEDTEAFFGQGTRLTVV.

The table lists this clonotype with many counts. The rearrangement joins TRBV20-1 to TRBJ2-3; 7 positions agree with TRBD2. J lost 3 bases, V lost 3 bases, and 9 bases had no gene match. In germline, CDR1 is DFQATT, CDR2 SNEGSKA (reference sequence). The CDR3 is made up of 15 amino acids. CDR3 coding DNA: TGCAGTGCTAGCCAGCGGGGCGGTCCGACAGATACGCAGTATTTT. The encoded protein is CSASQRGGPTDTQYF.

The rearrangement joins TRBV29-1 to TRBJ2-3; 12 bases line up with TRBD2. This CDR3 spans 17 amino acids. Trimming cost V 4 bases and J 1 base; bases outside gene matches: 9. From germline, CDR1 is SQVTM and CDR2 ANQGSEA. The CDR3 loop is CSVALAGGLLGTDTQYF. CDR3 in DNA: TGCAGCGTTGCACTAGCGGGAGGATTGTTGGGCACAGATACGCAGTATTTT.

Turning to this clonotype: A much larger clone sits a single nucleotide away, making a read error possible. The chain recombines TRBV7-2 with TRBJ2-1, with TRBD2 matching 8 bases. V shed 8 bases, J shed 1 base, and the junction held 13 bases outside the gene matches. This CDR3 comprises 17 residues. Per the germline V gene, CDR1 is SGHTA and CDR2 is FQGNSA. The CDR3 bases are TGTGCCAGCGGCATGGACAGCGGGGGAGGTTCCTACAATGAGCAGTTCTTC. This gives the protein CASGMDSGGGSYNEQFF. Full variable domain (missing parts from reference TRBV7-2 and TRBJ2-1): GAGVSQSPSNKVTEKGKDVELRCDPISGHTALYWYRQSLGQGLEFLIYFQGNSAPDKSGLPSDRFSAERTGGSVSTLTIQRTQQEDSAVYLCASGMDSGGGSYNEQFFGPGTRLTVL.

The sample holds many counts of this clonotype. The chain carries TRBV5-1 and TRBJ2-3; 10 nucleotides match TRBD1. The germline V gene has CDR1 SGHRS and CDR2 YFSETQ. This CDR3 contains 16 residues. V lost 4 bases to trimming and J lost 2 bases; unmatched junction nucleotides: 7. CDR3: CASSLGTGVSTDTQYF. CDR3 sequence (DNA): TGCGCCAGCAGCCTGGGGACAGGGGTATCCACAGATACGCAGTATTTT. The full variable domain, completed using reference TRBV5-1 and TRBJ2-3, is KAGVTQTPRYLIKTRGQQVTLSCSPISGHRSVSWYQQTPGQGLQFLFEYFSETQRNKGNFPGRFSGRQFSNSRSEMNVSTLELGDSALYLCASSLGTGVSTDTQYFGPGTRLTVL.

The chain joins TRBV19 to TRBJ2-5; D not resolved. CDR1 LNHDA and CDR2 SQIVND come from the germline V gene (reference sequence). The germline V and J ends were trimmed by 3 bases and 11 bases, with 22 bases remaining between them. The CDR3 runs to 15 residues. The CDR3 sequence is CASSIRQANYNEQYF. CDR3 in DNA: TGTGCCAGTAGTATTCGGCAGGCTAATTACAATGAGCAGTACTTC.

This clonotype was recorded many times. The rearrangement joins TRBV11-2 to TRBJ1-2; D possibly corresponds to TRBD1 (5 bases). Trimming pared 7 bases from V and 7 bases from J, leaving 19 bases between. Per germline, CDR1 SGHAT and CDR2 FQNNGV. This CDR3 spans 14 amino acids. The CDR3 sequence is CASTREASGTGYTF. The CDR3 region has the DNA TGTGCCAGCACCCGAGAGGCTTCAGGGACTGGCTACACCTTC.

This clonotype came up many times. The rearrangement uses TRBV11-1 and TRBJ2-7; 7 nucleotides line up with TRBD1. The CDR3 extends over 13 amino acids. The V segment lost 1 base and the J segment 10 bases; nucleotides outside the gene matches: 7. Germline-derived CDR1 and CDR2 are SGHAT and FQDESV (reference sequence). CDR3 protein: CASSLDRGASQYF. CDR3 in DNA: TGTGCCAGCAGCTTAGACAGGGGAGCCTCTCAGTACTTC.

The table lists this clonotype with a few counts. The rearrangement links TRBV28 to TRBJ2-7; 13 bases agree with TRBD2. Judging by the DNA end, TRBJ2-5 fits better; the J call may be wrong. Germline CDR1 MDHEN, CDR2 SYDVKM. CDR3 length: 17 residues. CDR3 protein: CASSPLGLAGARETQYF. CDR3 nucleotides: TGTGCCAGCAGTCCTCTAGGACTAGCGGGAGCACGGGAGACCCAGTACTTC.

About this clonotype: Possible read error: a much larger clone is one base away. This chain links TRBV12-3 or TRBV12-4 with TRBJ1-2; D is perhaps TRBD1 (5 bases). V was shortened by 5 bases and J by 5 bases, with 15 bases between the two germline ends. The CDR3 consists of 14 residues. CDR3 DNA sequence: TGTGCCAGCAGTAAGGCCTCAGGGTTATATGGCTACACCTTC. It specifies CASSKASGLYGYTF.

This clonotype occurred a few times. This chain uses TRBV6-5 with TRBJ2-7, with D maybe TRBD2 (7 bases). Trimming shortened V by 2 bases and J by 6 bases, and 14 bases separated the two germline ends. Germline lookup yields CDR1 MNHEY and CDR2 SVGAGI. The CDR3 spans 14 residues. CDR3 sequence: CASSYMGGAPEQYF. In nucleotides, the CDR3 is TGTGCCAGCAGTTACATGGGGGGGGCCCCCGAGCAGTACTTC.